The rows below give T cell receptor beta chains drawn from one sample of a study of blood T cell repertoires in COVID-19. The protocol was immunoSEQ multiplex PCR, while the TCRdb copy is restricted to in-frame clones and leaves out a portion. Of 150,000 to 180,000 clones in the sample, about 85% were seen once. Sequences were obtained from peripheral blood. The receptors stem from a woman between 55 and 75 years old with COVID-19, enrolled during active disease. The CDR3 runs from the conserved cysteine through the conserved F or W. Fields, in order: clone size, J gene, V gene, D gene, CDR3 DNA, CDR3 protein. D genes are given only for firm matches. Some rows have no size entry. The others give once, few or many, or a class for an expanded clone.

many	TRBJ1-1	TRBV18	-	TGTGCCAGCTCACCTGACAGGAAGAACACTGAAGCTTTCTTT	CASSPDRKNTEAFF
-	TRBJ1-4	TRBV2	TRBD1	TGTGCCAGCAGGGGACAGGGGGATGAAAAACTGTTTTTT	CASRGQGDEKLFF
medium-sized	TRBJ1-6	TRBV7-3	TRBD1	TGTGCCAGCAGCCTCTCAGGGGGCTCTAATTCACCCCTCCACTTT	CASSLSGGSNSPLHF
once	TRBJ2-7	TRBV10-1	TRBD1	TGCGCCAGCAGTGACAAACCGGGACAGGGATCCTACGAGCAGTACTTC	CASSDKPGQGSYEQYF
-	TRBJ1-1	TRBV7-9	TRBD1	TGTGCCAGCAGGCCCGGACAGGGGTATGAAGCTTTCTTT	CASRPGQGYEAFF
-	TRBJ1-1	TRBV3-1/TRBV3-2	-	TGTGCCAGCAGACCGGGACAGAACACTGAAGCTTTCTTT	CASRPGQNTEAFF
-	TRBJ2-3	TRBV6-6	-	TGTGCCAGCAGTCGACGGGGGGCGGAAGATACGCAGTATTTT	CASSRRGAEDTQYF
-	TRBJ2-2	TRBV7-8	-	TGTGCCAGCAGCCGTTTAGGGATGGGACAGAACACCGGGGAGCTGTTTTTT	CASSRLGMGQNTGELFF
-	TRBJ1-1	TRBV7-9	-	TGTGCCAGCAGCTTCTCCAGGGGACCGAACACTGAAGCTTTCTTT	CASSFSRGPNTEAFF
once	TRBJ2-7	TRBV4-1	-	TGCGCCAGCAGTCTCAGGGGCAACAAGCAGTACTTC	CASSLRGNKQYF
-	TRBJ1-2	TRBV4-1	TRBD1	TGCGCCAGCAGCCAAGATCTTACCGACAGGGTCGGCTACACCTTC	CASSQDLTDRVGYTF
few	TRBJ1-1	TRBV5-1	-	TGCGCCAGCAGCTTGGCGGCAGGGGTCTCGAACACTGAAGCTTTCTTT	CASSLAAGVSNTEAFF
-	TRBJ1-2	TRBV12-3/TRBV12-4	-	TGTGCCAGCAGTCTCAAATTACAGGATGGCTACACCTTC	CASSLKLQDGYTF
many	TRBJ2-5	TRBV6-1	TRBD2	TGTGCCAGCAGTGACCTCAGCGGGGGCCAAGAGACCCAGTACTTC	CASSDLSGGQETQYF
-	TRBJ2-2	TRBV25-1	TRBD1	TGTGCCAGCAGCGAAGAGGGGACAGGGACAACCGGGGAGCTGTTTTTT	CASSEEGTGTTGELFF
-	TRBJ1-2	TRBV5-6	-	TGTGCCAGCAGCACCGGGGGATCCTATGGCTACACCTTC	CASSTGGSYGYTF
-	TRBJ2-1	TRBV11-3	TRBD1	TGTGCCAGCAGTTCCGGGAACCGAAGGGGGCACAATGAGCAGTTCTTC	CASSSGNRRGHNEQFF
-	TRBJ1-5	TRBV3-1/TRBV3-2	-	TGTGCCAGCAGCCAAGGGGAGGGGCAGGGTCAGCCCCAGCATTTT	CASSQGEGQGQPQHF
-	TRBJ2-7	TRBV24-1	TRBD2	TGTGCCACCAGTGGGACTAGAGGTTATGAGCAGTACTTC	CATSGTRGYEQYF
-	TRBJ1-4	TRBV28	-	TGTGCCAGCAGTTTGGGTTTGGGGGGGGAGTTCGGAGAAAAACTGTTTTTT	CASSLGLGGEFGEKLFF
-	TRBJ1-5	TRBV6-6	-	TGTGCCAGCAGTTACCGACCTCGGGACAATCAGCCCCAGCATTTT	CASSYRPRDNQPQHF
-	TRBJ2-3	TRBV5-1	-	TGCGCCAGCAGCTTGGCTTCTACTGGCACAGATACGCAGTATTTT	CASSLASTGTDTQYF
-	TRBJ1-2	TRBV14	-	TGTGCCAGCAGCCAAGATAGGGTACCGGGGGGCTACACCTTC	CASSQDRVPGGYTF